This T cell receptor beta chain was profiled in a study of shared clonotypes between healthy human individuals. General observations from the study: It was the non-shared clonotypes that had lower generation probabilities than clonotypes shared by all four donors. Across subsets, estimated richness was generally greater for naive than for memory populations. Expectations were that clonotype sharing among donors would be affected by sequencing depth.

Naive CD8 populations comprised CD45RO-negative cells positively selected for CCR7, excluding terminally differentiated effector memory CD45RA+ cells. In the case of this clone: What it recognizes is unknown.

Deep-level settings were used for running the assay. The table came from immunoSEQ multiplex PCR; TCRdb's copy has only in-frame clones and leaves some out. The table lists millions of clones, just over 90% of them singletons. The sample was naive CD8+ T cells from PBMCs. This receptor was taken from a young man in good health. Some clones in this sample may be carry-over from other donors' samples.

The CDR3 loop reads CASSLTGRLKETQYF. CDR3 DNA sequence: TGTGCCAGCAGCTTGACGGGACGACTAAAAGAGACCCAGTACTTC. V gene TRBV9 combines with J gene TRBJ2-5; either TRBD1 or TRBD2 may supply D (5 bases each). The CDR3 totals 15 residues. V dropped 4 bases and J dropped 3 bases, with 16 bases sitting between them. Germline-derived CDR1 and CDR2 are SGDLS and YYNGEE.